This T cell receptor beta chain was observed in a study of blood T cell repertoires in COVID-19. The germline V gene encodes CDR1 SNHLY and CDR2 FYNNEI. The CDR3 sequence is 14 residues long. Trimming took 6 bases from V and 1 from J, leaving 12 bases between them. Assay used: immunoSEQ multiplex PCR; TCRdb lists only in-frame clones, some missing. The sample includes roughly 190,000 clones, 80% to 85% of them seen just once. The J gene is TRBJ1-1, the V gene TRBV2; D might be TRBD1 (6 bases). Material: peripheral blood. The TCR sequence derives from a woman in her 70s with COVID-19, enrolled during active disease. The CDR3 protein is CASSRTVRNTEAFF. The CDR3, as DNA: TGTGCCAGCAGCCGGACAGTTCGGAACACTGAAGCTTTCTTT.